A selection of T cell receptor beta chains follows, all from one sample in a study of blood T cell repertoires in COVID-19. TCRdb's copy holds only in-frame clones and misses some; the assay was immunoSEQ multiplex PCR. This sample has hundreds of thousands of clones; about nine tenths occur once, and the top ten carry approximately 1.5%. Source material: peripheral blood. These receptors originate from a woman in her 30s with active or convalescent COVID-19. CDR3s include the opening cysteine and the closing phenylalanine or tryptophan. The order of the fields is CDR3 protein, J gene, V gene.

cdr3_aa: CASSPWQGASTGTGELFF
j_call: TRBJ2-2
v_call: TRBV5-1

cdr3_aa: CASSSALSIGGGSEAFF
j_call: TRBJ1-1
v_call: TRBV28

cdr3_aa: CASSLGLEAFF
j_call: TRBJ1-1
v_call: TRBV5-8

cdr3_aa: CAISDEQNTEAFF
j_call: TRBJ1-1
v_call: TRBV10-3

cdr3_aa: CASSGQGSLNQPQHF
j_call: TRBJ1-5
v_call: TRBV6-5

cdr3_aa: CSVAGGRAYNEQFF
j_call: TRBJ2-1
v_call: TRBV29-1

cdr3_aa: CASSVSGTQPQEQYF
j_call: TRBJ2-7
v_call: TRBV9

cdr3_aa: CASSPSRGDSPLHF
j_call: TRBJ1-6
v_call: TRBV5-1

cdr3_aa: CASSPISGDGYTF
j_call: TRBJ1-2
v_call: TRBV18

cdr3_aa: CATSRLAGALQTQYF
j_call: TRBJ2-5
v_call: TRBV15

cdr3_aa: CASSLKGQGFAGELFF
j_call: TRBJ2-2
v_call: TRBV5-6

cdr3_aa: CASSYSRGLFEKLFF
j_call: TRBJ1-4
v_call: TRBV6-5

cdr3_aa: CASSPGTDRPIAHF
j_call: TRBJ1-5
v_call: TRBV3-1/TRBV3-2

cdr3_aa: CAWSGQGSGWGNYGYTF
j_call: TRBJ1-2
v_call: TRBV30

cdr3_aa: CASSLISGSSEQYF
j_call: TRBJ2-7
v_call: TRBV7-2

cdr3_aa: CASTGTNAYEQYF
j_call: TRBJ2-7
v_call: TRBV7-9

cdr3_aa: CASHRGLNTEAFF
j_call: TRBJ1-1
v_call: TRBV28

cdr3_aa: CASSPKLAGDSDTQYF
j_call: TRBJ2-3
v_call: TRBV11-2

cdr3_aa: CASSSPGQANYEQYF
j_call: TRBJ2-7
v_call: TRBV7-2

cdr3_aa: CASSLAPVNSGNTIYF
j_call: TRBJ1-3
v_call: TRBV7-6

cdr3_aa: CASSQDRDRGPGYTF
j_call: TRBJ1-2
v_call: TRBV4-2

cdr3_aa: CASRPEQGLNTEAFF
j_call: TRBJ1-1
v_call: TRBV5-1